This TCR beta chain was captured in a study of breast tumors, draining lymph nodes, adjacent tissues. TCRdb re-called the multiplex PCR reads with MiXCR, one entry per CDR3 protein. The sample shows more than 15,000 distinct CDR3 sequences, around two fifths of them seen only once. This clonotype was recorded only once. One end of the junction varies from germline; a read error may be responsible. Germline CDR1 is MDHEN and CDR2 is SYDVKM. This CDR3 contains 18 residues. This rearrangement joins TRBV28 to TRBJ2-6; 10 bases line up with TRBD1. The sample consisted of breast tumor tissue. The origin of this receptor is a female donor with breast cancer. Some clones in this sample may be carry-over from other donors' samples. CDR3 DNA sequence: TGTGCCAACAGTTCCAGACAGGGGGCTTACTCTGGGGCCAACGTCCCGACTTTC. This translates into CANSSRQGAYSGANVPTF.